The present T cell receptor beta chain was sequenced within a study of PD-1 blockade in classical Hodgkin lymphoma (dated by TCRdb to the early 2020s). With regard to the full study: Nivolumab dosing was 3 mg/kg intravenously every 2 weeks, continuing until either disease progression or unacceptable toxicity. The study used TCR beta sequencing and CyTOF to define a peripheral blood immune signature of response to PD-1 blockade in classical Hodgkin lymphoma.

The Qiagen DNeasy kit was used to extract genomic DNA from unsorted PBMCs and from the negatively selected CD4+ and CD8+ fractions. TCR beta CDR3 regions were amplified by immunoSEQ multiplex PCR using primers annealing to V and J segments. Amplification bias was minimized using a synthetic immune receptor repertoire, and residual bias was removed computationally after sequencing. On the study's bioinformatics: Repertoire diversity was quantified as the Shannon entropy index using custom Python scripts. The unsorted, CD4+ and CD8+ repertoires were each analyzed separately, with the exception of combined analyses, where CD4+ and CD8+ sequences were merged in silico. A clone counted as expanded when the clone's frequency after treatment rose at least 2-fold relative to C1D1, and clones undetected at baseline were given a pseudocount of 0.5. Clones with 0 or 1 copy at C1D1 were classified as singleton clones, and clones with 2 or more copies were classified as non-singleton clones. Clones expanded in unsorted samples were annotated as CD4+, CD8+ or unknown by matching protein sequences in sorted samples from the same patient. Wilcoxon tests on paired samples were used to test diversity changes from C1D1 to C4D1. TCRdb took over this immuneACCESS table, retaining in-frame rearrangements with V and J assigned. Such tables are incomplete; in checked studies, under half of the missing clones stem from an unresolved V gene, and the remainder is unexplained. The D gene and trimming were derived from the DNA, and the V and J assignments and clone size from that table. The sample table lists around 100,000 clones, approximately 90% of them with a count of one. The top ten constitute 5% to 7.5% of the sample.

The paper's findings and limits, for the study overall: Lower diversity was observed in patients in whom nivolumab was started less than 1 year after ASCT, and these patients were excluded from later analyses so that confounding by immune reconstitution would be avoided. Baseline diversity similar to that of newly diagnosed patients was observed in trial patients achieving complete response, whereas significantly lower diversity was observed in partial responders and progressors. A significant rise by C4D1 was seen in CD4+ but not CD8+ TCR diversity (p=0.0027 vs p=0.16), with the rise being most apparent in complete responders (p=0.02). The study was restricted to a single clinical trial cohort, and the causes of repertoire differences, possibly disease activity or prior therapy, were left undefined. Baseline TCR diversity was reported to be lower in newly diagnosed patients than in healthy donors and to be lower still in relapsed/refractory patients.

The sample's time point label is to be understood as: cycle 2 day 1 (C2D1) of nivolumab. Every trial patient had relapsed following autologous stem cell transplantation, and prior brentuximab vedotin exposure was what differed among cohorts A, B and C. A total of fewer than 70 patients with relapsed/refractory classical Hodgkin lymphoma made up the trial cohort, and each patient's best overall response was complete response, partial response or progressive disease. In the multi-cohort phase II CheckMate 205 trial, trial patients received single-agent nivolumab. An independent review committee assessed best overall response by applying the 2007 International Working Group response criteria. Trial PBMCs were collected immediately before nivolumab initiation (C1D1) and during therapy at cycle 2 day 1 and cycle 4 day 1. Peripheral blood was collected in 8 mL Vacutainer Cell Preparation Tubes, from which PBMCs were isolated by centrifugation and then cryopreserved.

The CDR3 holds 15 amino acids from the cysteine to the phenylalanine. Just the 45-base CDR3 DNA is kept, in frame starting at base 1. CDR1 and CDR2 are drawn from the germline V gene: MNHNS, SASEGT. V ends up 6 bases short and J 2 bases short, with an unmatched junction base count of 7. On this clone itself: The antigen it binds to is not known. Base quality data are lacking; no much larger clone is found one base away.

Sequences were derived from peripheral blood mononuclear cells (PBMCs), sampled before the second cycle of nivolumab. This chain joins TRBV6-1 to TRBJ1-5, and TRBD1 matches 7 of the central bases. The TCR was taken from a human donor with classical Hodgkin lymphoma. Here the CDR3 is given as CASRAQGMGNQPQHF. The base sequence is TGTGCCAGCAGAGCACAGGGGATGGGCAATCAGCCCCAGCATTTT.